This TCR beta chain was identified during a study of T cells after yellow fever vaccination. Study summary: The authors prepared low-cell-number fractions using SMART-Seq v4 Ultra Low Input. Study conclusions and caveats: Reappearance after the booster was observed for most primary-vaccination clones (roughly 96% CD4, about 85% CD8). A small proportion of clonotypes was detected in both the CD4 and CD8 compartments.

TCRdb reprocessed the 5' RACE reads with MiXCR, giving one entry per CDR3 protein. The sample yields 500,000 to 650,000 distinct CDR3 sequences, about 17% seen once. The CDR3 covers 13 residues. V shed 4 bases, J shed 8 bases, and the junction held 3 bases outside the gene matches. This clonotype was seen more than once but under ten times. Its target is unknown. Sample: PBMCs, taken 5 days after the first yellow fever vaccination. This clonotype was obtained from a man between 18 and 29 years old who received the YFV17D yellow fever vaccine. The chain recombines TRBV12-3 or TRBV12-4 with TRBJ2-1; 9 bases map to TRBD1. CDR3 in DNA: TGTGCCAGCAGTTATTACAGGGGGCATGAGCAGTTCTTC. Protein sequence: CASSYYRGHEQFF.